This T cell receptor (beta chain) was captured by sequencing in a study of brain T cells in children with intractable seizures. Remarks on this clone: The antigen is not known.

Only cases whose brain tissue showed the highest T cell transcript signatures were sequenced. Here immunoSEQ multiplex PCR was the method, and the copy in TCRdb shows in-frame clones only, minus some. The repertoire holds fewer than 80,000 clones, about 96% seen once, with 0.38% in the top ten. Overall study findings and caveats: Viral specificity was inferred only from CDR3 similarity; HCMV serostatus was unknown.

Germline CDR1 reads MGHRA; CDR2 reads YSYEKL. Trimming removed 0 bases at V and 4 bases at J, with 10 bases between. The CDR3 consists of 15 residues. Sequencing was performed on peripheral blood, taken at surgery. The J gene is TRBJ1-3, the V gene TRBV4-1; weak D call: TRBD1 (6 bases). The TCR was taken from a boy in the first two years of life with focal cortical dysplasia and intractable seizures. In nucleotides, the CDR3 is TGCGCCAGCAGCCAAGATTTGAGGGGGGGAAACACCATATATTTT. Its protein product is CASSQDLRGGNTIYF.